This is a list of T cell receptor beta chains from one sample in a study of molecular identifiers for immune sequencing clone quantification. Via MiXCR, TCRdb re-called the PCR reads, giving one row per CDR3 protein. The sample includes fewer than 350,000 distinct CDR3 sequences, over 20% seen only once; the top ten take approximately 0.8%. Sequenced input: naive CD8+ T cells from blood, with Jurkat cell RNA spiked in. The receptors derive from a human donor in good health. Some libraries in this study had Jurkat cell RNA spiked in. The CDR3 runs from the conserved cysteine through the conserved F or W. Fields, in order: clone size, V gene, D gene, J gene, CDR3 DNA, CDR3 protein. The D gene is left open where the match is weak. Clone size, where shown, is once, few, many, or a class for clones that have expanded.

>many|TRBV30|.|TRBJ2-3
TGTGCCTGGAGTGGGCTAGCTTCCCTAGTAGATACGCAGTATTTT
CAWSGLASLVDTQYF
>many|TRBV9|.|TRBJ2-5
TGTGCCAGCAGCAAAAGGCAGCAAGAGACTCAGTACTTC
CASSKRQQETQYF
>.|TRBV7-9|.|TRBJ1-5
TGTGCCGGCAGCTTATCAGGGGCGAATCAGCCCCAGCATTTT
CAGSLSGANQPQHF
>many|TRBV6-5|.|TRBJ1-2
TGTGCCACCGCCCAGGAGGGCCCTAAAGGCTACACCTTC
CATAQEGPKGYTF
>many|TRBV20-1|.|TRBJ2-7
TGCAGTGCTAGAGATCAGGGCACACACTTCTCCTACGAGCAGTACTTC
CSARDQGTHFSYEQYF
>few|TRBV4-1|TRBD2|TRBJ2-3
TGCGCCAGCAGCCAGGCGGGACTAGCAGCAGATACGCAGTATTTT
CASSQAGLAADTQYF
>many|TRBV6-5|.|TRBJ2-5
TGTGCCAGTCGGACAACGCCTTACCAAGAGACCCAGTACTTC
CASRTTPYQETQYF
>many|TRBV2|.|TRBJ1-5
TGTGCCAGCAGTGTGTCTAGCAATCAGCCCCAGCATTTT
CASSVSSNQPQHF
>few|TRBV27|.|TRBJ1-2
TGTGCCAGCAGTCTCGACGGAACTAACTATGGCTACACCTTC
CASSLDGTNYGYTF
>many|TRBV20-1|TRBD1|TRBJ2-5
TGCAGTGCTAGAGATCGGACAGGTCAGGAGACCCAGTACTTC
CSARDRTGQETQYF
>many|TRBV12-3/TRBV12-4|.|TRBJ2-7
TGTGCCAGCAGCCCCGAATACGAGCAGTACTTC
CASSPEYEQYF
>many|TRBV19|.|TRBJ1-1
TGTGCCAGTTCTATGGACACCTCAAACACTGAAGCTTTCTTT
CASSMDTSNTEAFF
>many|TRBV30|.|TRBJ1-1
TGTGCCTGGAGTGTGTCGCTTGGCAGGGAGGCTTTCTTT
CAWSVSLGREAFF
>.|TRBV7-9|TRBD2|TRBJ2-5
TGTGCCAGCAGCTTGGCTAGCGGGAACCCAGAGACCCAGTACTTC
CASSLASGNPETQYF
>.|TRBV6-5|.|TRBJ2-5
TGTGCCAGCAGCCTCATCGGGGCCGAGACCCAGTACTTC
CASSLIGAETQYF
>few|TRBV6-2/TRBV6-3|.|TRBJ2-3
TGTGCCAGCAGTTACTCGGTAGCGGTCAGCACAGATACGCAGTATTTT
CASSYSVAVSTDTQYF
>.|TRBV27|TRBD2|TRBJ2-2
TGTGCCAGCAGTTTATTCGGAGGCGGGGGGGCGTCAGGGGAGCTGTTTTTT
CASSLFGGGGASGELFF
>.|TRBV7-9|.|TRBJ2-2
TGTGCCAGCAGCTTCCCCTCCGCCGGGGGCCCGAACACCGGGGAGCTGTTTTTT
CASSFPSAGGPNTGELFF
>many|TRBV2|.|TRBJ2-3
TGTGCCGGGGAAGGCCGCACAGATACGCAGTATTTT
CAGEGRTDTQYF
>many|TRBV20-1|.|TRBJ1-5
TGCAGTGCTAGAGATCTAGGGCGAGATCAGCCCCAGCATTTT
CSARDLGRDQPQHF
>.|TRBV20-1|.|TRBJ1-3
TGCAGCGCTGTCTCCGGGGGAAGCTCTGGAAACACCATATATTTT
CSAVSGGSSGNTIYF
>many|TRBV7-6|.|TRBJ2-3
TGTGCCAGCAGCTCTAAGTACCTCGAGGCTGGGAGCACAGATACGCAGTATTTT
CASSSKYLEAGSTDTQYF
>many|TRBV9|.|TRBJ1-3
TGTGCCAGCAGCGAAACAGGCCGCTCTGGAAACACCATATATTTT
CASSETGRSGNTIYF
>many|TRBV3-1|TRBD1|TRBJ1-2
TGTGCCAGCAGCCCTAGGACAGGGGGCGGCTACACCTTC
CASSPRTGGGYTF
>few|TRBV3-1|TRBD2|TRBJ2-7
TGTGCCAGCAGCCCTAGCGGGATCACCTCCTACGAGCAGTACTTC
CASSPSGITSYEQYF
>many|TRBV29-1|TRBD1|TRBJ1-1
TGCAGCGCCCTGACAGGGAGCAGCGACACTGAAGCTTTCTTT
CSALTGSSDTEAFF
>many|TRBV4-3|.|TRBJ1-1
TGCGCCAGCAGCCAAGATTACCGAGTAAACACTGAAGCTTTCTTT
CASSQDYRVNTEAFF
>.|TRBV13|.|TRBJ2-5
TGTGCCAGCAGCTTGGGCCCAGGGGTTCACCAAGAGACCCAGTACTTC
CASSLGPGVHQETQYF
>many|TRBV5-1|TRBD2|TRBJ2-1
TGCGCCAGCAGCAACCCCGGACTAGCGGGACCTGGCAGTGAGCAGTTCTTC
CASSNPGLAGPGSEQFF
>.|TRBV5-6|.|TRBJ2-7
TGTGCCAGCAGCTTCATAGGAACGTTCTACGAGCAGTACTTC
CASSFIGTFYEQYF
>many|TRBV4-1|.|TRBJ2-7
TGCGCCAGCAGCCGATCGGACTTGACGAGCTCCTACGAGCAGTACTTC
CASSRSDLTSSYEQYF
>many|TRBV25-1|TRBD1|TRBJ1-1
TGTGCCAGCGGCTGGGGACAGGGCGAAGCTTTCTTT
CASGWGQGEAFF